The 25 T cell receptor beta chains below were found in one sample sequenced in a study of T cell changes during pregnancy in multiple sclerosis (dated by TCRdb to 2018 to 2020). Library prep was done by the immunoSEQ multiplex PCR assay. Entries here come from immuneACCESS through TCRdb and include only in-frame sequences with V and J called. Some clones fail to appear in such tables; in the studies checked, an unresolved V gene covers under half of the shortfall, and the cause of the remainder is unknown. This sample holds fewer than 40,000 clones; 94% were observed only once. The ten largest clones capture about 0.37% of the sample. The material sequenced was CD4+ T cells from peripheral blood mononuclear cells, taken after pregnancy. Receptors were obtained from a female donor with multiple sclerosis, enrolled in a pregnancy study.

V is TRBV30 and J is TRBJ2-2; 7 nucleotides agree with TRBD2. With 3 bases clipped from V and 4 bases from J, the junction kept 5 bases outside the gene matches. The CDR3 is 14 residues long. Looked up from germline, CDR1 is GTSNPN and CDR2 is SVGIG (reference sequence). CDR3 sequence (DNA): TGTGCCTGGAGAAGCGGGGATCGCACCGGGGAGCTGTTTTTT. Its translation: CAWRSGDRTGELFF.

The rearrangement uses TRBV6-1 and TRBJ2-1; the match to TRBD2 covers 15 bases. Germline V gene lookup returns CDR1 MNHNS and CDR2 SASEGT. The CDR3 runs to 19 residues. J lost 12 bases, V lost 1 base, and 16 bases had no gene match. CDR3 sequence reads: CASSEEVGLAGGKQLGQFF. The CDR3 DNA follows: TGTGCCAGCAGTGAAGAGGTGGGACTAGCGGGGGGTAAGCAACTAGGGCAGTTCTTC.

The gene calls are TRBV14 and TRBJ2-1, with 11 positions matching TRBD2. The CDR3 is 18 amino acids. V dropped 1 base and J dropped 8; count of bases not matched to a gene: 13. Per germline, CDR1 SGHDN and CDR2 FVKESK. The CDR3 sequence is CASSQGLAGGSRLDEQFF. CDR3 in DNA: TGTGCCAGCAGCCAAGGTCTAGCGGGGGGCTCCCGGTTGGATGAGCAGTTCTTC.

The genes are TRBV27 and TRBJ2-3; D is ambiguous. CDR3 length equals 13 residues. V dropped 3 bases and J dropped 10 bases, with 14 bases sitting between them. Germline V gene lookup returns CDR1 MNHEY and CDR2 SMNVEV (reference sequence). CDR3 in DNA: TGTGCCAGCAGTTTCCCCCCTTATCGGGCGCAGTATTTT. Protein: CASSFPPYRAQYF.

The CDR3 reads CASSLEAGGTNYGYTF. CDR3 coding DNA: TGTGCCAGCAGCTTGGAGGCAGGGGGTACTAACTATGGCTACACCTTC. The chain employs TRBV5-5 and TRBJ1-2, with TRBD1 matching over 7 bases. Looked up from germline, CDR1 is SGHKS and CDR2 is YYEKEE (reference sequence). V gave up 0 bases and J gave up 0 bases; unmatched junction bases: 5. There are 16 residues in the CDR3.

CDR3: CASSYWTGRETQYF. CDR3 in DNA: TGCGCCAGCAGCTATTGGACAGGGAGAGAGACCCAGTACTTC. This chain connects TRBV5-1 to TRBJ2-5; 8 bases agree with TRBD1. After removal of 3 bases from V and 4 bases from J, the junction contained 5 bases not matched to a gene. CDR1 and CDR2 (germline): SGHRS, YFSETQ. This CDR3 has 14 amino acids.

The chain couples TRBV27 to TRBJ2-5; 8 bases map to TRBD2. The CDR3 has 13 amino acids. V shed 9 bases and J 7 bases; nucleotides not matched to a gene: 10. Germline V gene lookup returns CDR1 MNHEY and CDR2 SMNVEV (reference sequence). CDR3 DNA: TGTGCCAGTAGACCCGGGGGGGCGGGGACCCAGTACTTC. It translates to CASRPGGAGTQYF.

The gene calls are TRBV19 and TRBJ2-2, with 7 bases aligning to TRBD1. Germline CDR1 is LNHDA and CDR2 is SQIVND (reference sequence). This CDR3 has 15 amino acids. J gave up 9 bases and V 6 bases, and 13 bases lay outside the gene matches. The CDR3 here is CASSSGQVVFRELFF. CDR3 nucleotide sequence: TGTGCCAGTAGCTCTGGACAGGTTGTTTTCCGGGAGCTGTTTTTT.

The genes are TRBV6-5 and TRBJ1-2, with D unclear. V lost 4 bases to trimming and J lost 4 bases, with 10 bases between them. This CDR3 is 13 amino acids long. Germline CDR1 reads MNHEY; CDR2 reads SVGAGI. CDR3 region: CASSSVQFYGYTF. In DNA, the CDR3 is TGTGCCAGCAGTTCGGTACAGTTCTATGGCTACACCTTC.

Comment on this clone: The identical CDR3 is also encoded by other nucleotide sequences in the sample. This chain links TRBV27 with TRBJ1-6; 7 positions agree with TRBD1. CDR1 MNHEY and CDR2 SMNVEV come from the germline V gene (reference sequence). The CDR3 loop spans 16 amino acids. The ends lost 5 bases at V and 4 bases at J; junction bases unmatched: 8. The CDR3: CASSPGGTVYNSPLHF. For the CDR3, the DNA is TGTGCCAGCAGTCCGGGGGGGACAGTATATAATTCACCCCTCCACTTT.

The V call is TRBV11-2, the J call TRBJ2-5, with D possibly TRBD1 on 6 matching bases. The germline V gene encodes CDR1 SGHAT and CDR2 FQNNGV. The CDR3 has 16 residues. The germline V and J ends were trimmed by 8 bases and 1 base, with 20 bases remaining between them. The CDR3 spells CASRTGFRGSQETQYF. The CDR3 bases are TGTGCCAGCCGGACCGGCTTCAGGGGCAGCCAAGAGACCCAGTACTTC. Together with reference TRBV11-2 and TRBJ2-5, the CDR3 gives the full variable domain: EAGVAQSPRYKIIEKRQSVAFWCNPISGHATLYWYQQILGQGPKLLIQFQNNGVVDDSQLPKDRFSAERLKGVDSTLKIQPAKLEDSAVYLCASRTGFRGSQETQYFGPGTRLLVL.

This chain joins TRBV23-1 and TRBJ2-5; D is unclear. TRBV23-1 is given ORF status, its function remaining uncertain. The CDR3 length is 14 residues. V was trimmed by 4 bases and J by 5 bases, leaving 14 bases between them. The CDR3 here is CASSLPRRNETQYF. The CDR3 region has the DNA TGCGCCAGCAGTCTCCCACGCAGGAATGAGACCCAGTACTTC.

The chain employs TRBV6-6 and TRBJ1-6; no firm D call. Germline-derived CDR1 and CDR2 are MNHNY and SVGAGI (reference sequence). V lost 2 bases and J 2 bases, leaving 10 bases between the germline ends. The CDR3 contains 16 residues. CDR3 in amino acids: CASSYTVFAYNSPLHF. Written as DNA, the CDR3 is TGTGCCAGCAGTTACACAGTGTTCGCCTATAATTCACCCCTCCACTTT.

V is TRBV27 and J is TRBJ2-3; TRBD2 matches at 10 bases. J lost 0 bases, V lost 6 bases, and 12 bases had no gene match. The germline V gene has CDR1 MNHEY and CDR2 SMNVEV (reference sequence). CDR3 length: 18 amino acids. The CDR3 reads CASRPLAGAGWSTDTQYF. CDR3 nucleotide sequence: TGTGCCAGCAGACCCCTAGCGGGGGCGGGGTGGAGCACAGATACGCAGTATTTT.

The chain recombines TRBV30 with TRBJ1-2; D is uncertain. Germline CDR1 GTSNPN, CDR2 SVGIG (reference sequence). The ends were cut back, 0 bases at V and 4 bases at J, with 15 bases in the middle. This CDR3 contains 15 residues. The CDR3 DNA reads TGTGCCTGGAGTGTAATCGACTTCTTCGGCTATGGCTACACCTTC. Amino acid sequence: CAWSVIDFFGYGYTF.

The V call is TRBV27, the J call TRBJ2-1; TRBD2 aligns across 7 bases. Germline CDR1 is MNHEY and CDR2 is SMNVEV (reference sequence). The CDR3 loop spans 17 amino acids. V dropped 10 bases and J dropped 4; count of bases not matched to a gene: 19. CDR3: CATTPFLRAGSYNEQFF. For the CDR3, the DNA is TGTGCCACCACCCCTTTCTTGCGAGCGGGGTCTTACAATGAGCAGTTCTTC.

This clone was seen just once. CDR3 nucleotides: TGTGCCAGTAGTATAATCGGACTAGCGGGCGAGCAGTACTTC. Translating it yields CASSIIGLAGEQYF. The chain is built from TRBV19 and TRBJ2-7; 11 bases agree with TRBD2. Germline CDR1 and CDR2: LNHDA and SQIVND (reference sequence). With V trimmed by 2 bases and J by 6 bases, 3 bases remained unmatched. The CDR3 consists of 14 residues.

The chain recombines TRBV9 with TRBJ2-7; D gene unclear. This CDR3 is 13 amino acids long. Trimming removed 0 bases from V and 6 bases from J, with 10 bases in between. Germline CDR1 SGDLS, CDR2 YYNGEE. In DNA, the CDR3 is TGTGCCAGCAGCGTAGCCCTCGACTCCGAGCAGTACTTC. This codes for CASSVALDSEQYF.

CDR3 in amino acids: CATSRPLRQGAFYNSPLHF. DNA for the CDR3: TGTGCCACCAGCAGACCCCTTCGACAGGGGGCCTTCTATAATTCACCCCTCCACTTT. V is TRBV15 and J is TRBJ1-6, with 10 positions matching TRBD1. The germline gives CDR1 LNHNV, CDR2 YYDKDF (reference sequence). V was pared by 2 bases and J by 3 bases, with 10 bases of the junction left unmatched. This CDR3 has 19 amino acids.

This clone was picked up one time. The chain recombines TRBV7-3 with TRBJ2-7; 8 bases line up with TRBD1. CDR3 size: 15 residues. Germline V CDR1 and CDR2: SGHTA, FQGTGA. With V trimmed by 2 bases and J by 7 bases, 10 bases remained unmatched. As DNA, the CDR3 is TGTGCCAGCAGCTTACAGGGGGCTCTCCTGGTTGAGCAGTACTTC. This codes for CASSLQGALLVEQYF.

The DNA of the CDR3 is TGTGCCAGCAGGCCCTACACAGGGAACACTGAAGCTTTCTTT. Translated, it gives CASRPYTGNTEAFF. The chain links TRBV2 to TRBJ1-1; maybe TRBD1 (5 bases). This CDR3 has 14 amino acids. The V end lost 6 bases, the J end lost 1 base, and 12 bases lay between the germline ends. Germline CDR1 is SNHLY and CDR2 is FYNNEI.

The genes are TRBV19 and TRBJ1-3; tentative D call: TRBD1 (6 bases). CDR1 LNHDA and CDR2 SQIVND come from the germline V gene (reference sequence). This CDR3 has 14 amino acids. V gave up 7 bases and J gave up 5 bases, with 15 bases separating them. The CDR3 region has the DNA TGTGCCAGTAAAACCCGGGACATACGAAACACCATATATTTT. This codes for CASKTRDIRNTIYF.

The chain has TRBV7-2 and TRBJ2-3, with D possibly matching TRBD2 (6 bases). The V and J ends lost 1 base and 1 base respectively, with 12 bases between them. The CDR3 runs to 16 residues. The germline CDR1 and CDR2 sequences are SGHTA and FQGNSA. Here the CDR3 reads CASSLDRASGTDTQYF. In DNA, the CDR3 is TGTGCCAGCAGCTTAGATCGGGCTAGCGGCACAGATACGCAGTATTTT.

The V gene is TRBV7-3, the J gene TRBJ1-2; the D is unclear. The CDR3 loop spans 15 amino acids. The V gene lost 5 bases and the J gene lost 8 bases, with 21 bases spanning the gap. Per the germline V gene, CDR1 is SGHTA and CDR2 is FQGTGA. CDR3 sequence reads: CASSKSPGGVGGYTF. CDR3 nucleotides: TGTGCCAGCAGCAAATCTCCGGGTGGCGTCGGCGGCTACACCTTC.

The chain employs TRBV7-8 and TRBJ1-1; D is unclear. Trimming removed 5 bases from V and 0 bases from J, with 13 bases in between. This CDR3 is built from 15 residues. Germline V CDR1 and CDR2: SGHVS, FQNEAQ. In DNA form, the CDR3 reads TGTGCCAGCAGCCAACTAGTCTCCATGAACACTGAAGCTTTCTTT. Translating it yields CASSQLVSMNTEAFF. Full variable domain (missing parts from reference TRBV7-8 and TRBJ1-1): GAGVSQSPRYKVAKRGQDVALRCDPISGHVSLFWYQQALGQGPEFLTYFQNEAQLDKSGLPSDRFFAERPEGSVSTLKIQRTQQEDSAVYLCASSQLVSMNTEAFFGQGTRLTVV.